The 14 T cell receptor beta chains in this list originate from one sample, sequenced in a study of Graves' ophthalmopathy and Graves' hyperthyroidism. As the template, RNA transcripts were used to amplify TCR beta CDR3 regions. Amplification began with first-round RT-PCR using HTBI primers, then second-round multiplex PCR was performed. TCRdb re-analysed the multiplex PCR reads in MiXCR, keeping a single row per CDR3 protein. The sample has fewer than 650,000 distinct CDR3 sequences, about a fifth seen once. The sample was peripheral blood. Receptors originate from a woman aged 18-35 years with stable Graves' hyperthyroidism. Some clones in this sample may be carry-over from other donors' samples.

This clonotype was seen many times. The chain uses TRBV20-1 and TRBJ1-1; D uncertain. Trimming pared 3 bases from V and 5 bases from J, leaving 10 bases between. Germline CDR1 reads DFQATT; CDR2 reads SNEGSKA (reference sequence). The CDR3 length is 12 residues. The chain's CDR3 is CSASGGQTEAFF. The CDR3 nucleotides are TGCAGTGCTAGCGGTGGGCAGACTGAAGCTTTCTTT.

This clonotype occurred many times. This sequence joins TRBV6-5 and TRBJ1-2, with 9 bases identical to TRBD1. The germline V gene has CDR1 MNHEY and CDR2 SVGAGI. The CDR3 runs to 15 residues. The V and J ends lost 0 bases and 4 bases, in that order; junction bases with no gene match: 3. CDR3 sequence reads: CASSYSGQGLYGYTF. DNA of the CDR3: TGTGCCAGCAGTTACTCGGGACAGGGTCTCTATGGCTACACCTTC.

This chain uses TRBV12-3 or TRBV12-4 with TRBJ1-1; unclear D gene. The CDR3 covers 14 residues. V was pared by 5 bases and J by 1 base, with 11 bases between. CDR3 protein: CASSPIWANTEAFF. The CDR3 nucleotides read TGTGCCAGCAGTCCCATCTGGGCGAACACTGAAGCTTTCTTT.

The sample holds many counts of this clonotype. CDR3 DNA: TGCAGTGCTAGTAACCCCGACGGCTTCACTGAAGCTTTCTTT. Translated, it gives CSASNPDGFTEAFF. This chain connects TRBV20-1 to TRBJ1-1, with D unresolved. Germline lookup yields CDR1 DFQATT and CDR2 SNEGSKA (reference sequence). There are 14 residues in the CDR3. Trimming stripped 3 bases from V and 4 bases from J, with 15 bases between.

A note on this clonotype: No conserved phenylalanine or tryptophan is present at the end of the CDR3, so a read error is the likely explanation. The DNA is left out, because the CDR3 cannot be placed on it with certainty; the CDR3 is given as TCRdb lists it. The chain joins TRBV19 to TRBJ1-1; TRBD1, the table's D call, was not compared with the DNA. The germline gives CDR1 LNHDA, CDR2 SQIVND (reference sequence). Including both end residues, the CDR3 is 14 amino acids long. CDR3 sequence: CASSLGTQNTEACY.

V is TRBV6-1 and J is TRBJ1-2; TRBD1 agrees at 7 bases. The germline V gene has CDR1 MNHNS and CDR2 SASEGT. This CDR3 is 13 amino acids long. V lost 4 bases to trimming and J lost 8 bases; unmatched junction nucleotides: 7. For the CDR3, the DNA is TGTGCCAGCAGTGCCAGAGGGGGCCGCGGCTACACCTTC. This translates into CASSARGGRGYTF.

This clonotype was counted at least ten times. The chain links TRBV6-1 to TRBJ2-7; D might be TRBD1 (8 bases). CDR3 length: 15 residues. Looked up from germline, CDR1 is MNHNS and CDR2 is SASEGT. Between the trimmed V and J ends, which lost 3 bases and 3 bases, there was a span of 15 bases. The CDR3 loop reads CASSEGTGGVYEQYF. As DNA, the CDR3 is TGTGCCAGCAGTGAGGGTACAGGGGGGGTCTACGAGCAGTACTTC.

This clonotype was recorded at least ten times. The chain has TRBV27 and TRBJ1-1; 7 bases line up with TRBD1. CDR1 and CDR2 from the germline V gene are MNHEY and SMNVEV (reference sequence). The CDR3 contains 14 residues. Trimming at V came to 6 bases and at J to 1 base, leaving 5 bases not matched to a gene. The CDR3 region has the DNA TGTGCCAGCAGACCCGGGACAGCGAACACTGAAGCTTTCTTT. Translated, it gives CASRPGTANTEAFF.

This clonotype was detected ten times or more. The CDR3 coding sequence is TGCGCCAGCAGCTTGCGGGCAGCTGATTCACCCCTCCACTTT. This codes for CASSLRAADSPLHF. The chain is built from TRBV5-1 and TRBJ1-6; D not certain. The CDR3 length is 14 residues. Germline CDR1 is SGHRS and CDR2 is YFSETQ. Trimming cost V 1 base and J 8 bases, with 10 bases left between them.

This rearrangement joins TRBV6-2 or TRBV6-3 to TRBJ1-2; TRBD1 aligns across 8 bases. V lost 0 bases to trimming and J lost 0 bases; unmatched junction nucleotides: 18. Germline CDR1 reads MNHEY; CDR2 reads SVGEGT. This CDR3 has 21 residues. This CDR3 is CASSYSDSLFGQGPSNYGYTF. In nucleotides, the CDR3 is TGTGCCAGCAGTTACTCGGACTCTCTGTTCGGACAGGGACCTTCTAACTATGGCTACACCTTC.

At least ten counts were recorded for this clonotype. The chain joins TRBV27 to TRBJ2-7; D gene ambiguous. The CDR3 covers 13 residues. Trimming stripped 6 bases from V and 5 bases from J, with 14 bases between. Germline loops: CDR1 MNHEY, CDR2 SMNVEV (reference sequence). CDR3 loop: CASSPFPLDEQYF. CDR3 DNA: TGTGCCAGCAGCCCATTCCCCTTGGACGAGCAGTACTTC.

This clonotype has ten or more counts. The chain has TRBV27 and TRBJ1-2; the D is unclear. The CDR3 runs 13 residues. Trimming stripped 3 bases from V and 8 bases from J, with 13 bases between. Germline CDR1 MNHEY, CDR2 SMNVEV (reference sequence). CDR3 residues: CASSLSPLGGYTF. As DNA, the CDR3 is TGTGCCAGCAGTTTGTCTCCCCTGGGGGGCTACACCTTC.

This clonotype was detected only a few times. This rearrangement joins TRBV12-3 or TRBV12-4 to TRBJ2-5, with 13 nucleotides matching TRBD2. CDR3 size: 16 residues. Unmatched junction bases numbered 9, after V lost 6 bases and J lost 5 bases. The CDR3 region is CASSPRGLAGLETQYF. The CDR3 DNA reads TGTGCCAGCAGCCCAAGGGGACTAGCGGGATTGGAGACCCAGTACTTC.

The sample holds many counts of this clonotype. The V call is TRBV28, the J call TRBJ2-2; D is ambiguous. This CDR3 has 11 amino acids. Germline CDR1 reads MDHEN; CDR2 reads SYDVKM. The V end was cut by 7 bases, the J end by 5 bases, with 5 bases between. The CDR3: CASKTTGELFF. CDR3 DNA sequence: TGTGCCAGCAAAACGACCGGGGAGCTGTTTTTT.